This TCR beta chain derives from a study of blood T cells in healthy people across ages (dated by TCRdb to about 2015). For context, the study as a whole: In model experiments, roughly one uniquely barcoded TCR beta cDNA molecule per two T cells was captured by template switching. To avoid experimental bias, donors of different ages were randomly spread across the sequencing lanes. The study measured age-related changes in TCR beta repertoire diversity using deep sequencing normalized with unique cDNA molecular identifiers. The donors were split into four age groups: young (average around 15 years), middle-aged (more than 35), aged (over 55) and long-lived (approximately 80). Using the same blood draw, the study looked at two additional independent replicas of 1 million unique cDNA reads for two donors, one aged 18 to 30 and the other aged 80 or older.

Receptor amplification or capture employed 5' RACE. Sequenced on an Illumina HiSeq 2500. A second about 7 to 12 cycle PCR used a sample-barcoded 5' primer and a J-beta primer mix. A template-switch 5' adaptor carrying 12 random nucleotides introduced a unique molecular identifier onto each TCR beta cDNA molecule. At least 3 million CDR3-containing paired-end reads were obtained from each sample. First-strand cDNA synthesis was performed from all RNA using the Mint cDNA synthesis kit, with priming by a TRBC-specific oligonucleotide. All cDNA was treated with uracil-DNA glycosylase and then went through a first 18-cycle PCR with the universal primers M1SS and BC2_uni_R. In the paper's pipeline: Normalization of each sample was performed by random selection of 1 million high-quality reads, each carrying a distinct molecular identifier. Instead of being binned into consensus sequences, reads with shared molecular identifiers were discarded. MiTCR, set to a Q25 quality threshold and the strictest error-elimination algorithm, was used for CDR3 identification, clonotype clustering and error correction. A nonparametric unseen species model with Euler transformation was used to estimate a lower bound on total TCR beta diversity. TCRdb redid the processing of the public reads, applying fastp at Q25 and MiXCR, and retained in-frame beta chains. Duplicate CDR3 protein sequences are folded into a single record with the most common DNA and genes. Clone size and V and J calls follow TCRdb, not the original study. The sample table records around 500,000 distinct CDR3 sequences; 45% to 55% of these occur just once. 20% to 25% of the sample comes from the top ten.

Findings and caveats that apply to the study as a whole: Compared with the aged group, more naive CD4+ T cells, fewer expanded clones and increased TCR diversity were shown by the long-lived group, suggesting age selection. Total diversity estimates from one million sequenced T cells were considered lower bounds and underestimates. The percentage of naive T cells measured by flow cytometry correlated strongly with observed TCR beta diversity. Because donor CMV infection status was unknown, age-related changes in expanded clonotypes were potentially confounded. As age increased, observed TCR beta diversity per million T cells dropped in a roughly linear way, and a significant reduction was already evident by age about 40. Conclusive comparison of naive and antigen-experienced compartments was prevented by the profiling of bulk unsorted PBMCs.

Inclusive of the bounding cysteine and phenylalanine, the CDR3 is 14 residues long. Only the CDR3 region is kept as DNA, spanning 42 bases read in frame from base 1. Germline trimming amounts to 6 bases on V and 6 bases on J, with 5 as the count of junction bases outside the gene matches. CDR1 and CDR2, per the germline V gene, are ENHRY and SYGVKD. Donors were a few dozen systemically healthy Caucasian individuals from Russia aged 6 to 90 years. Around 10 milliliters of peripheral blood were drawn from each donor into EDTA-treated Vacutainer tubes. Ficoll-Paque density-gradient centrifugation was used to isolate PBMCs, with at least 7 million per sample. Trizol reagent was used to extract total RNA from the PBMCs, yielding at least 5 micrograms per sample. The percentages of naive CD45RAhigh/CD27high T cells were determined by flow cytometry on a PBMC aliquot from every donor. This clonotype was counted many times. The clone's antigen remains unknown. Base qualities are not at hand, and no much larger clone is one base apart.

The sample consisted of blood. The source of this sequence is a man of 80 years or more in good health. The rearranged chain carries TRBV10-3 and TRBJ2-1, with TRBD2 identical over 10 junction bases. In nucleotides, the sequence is TGTGCCATCAGGCTAGCGGGAGAGGTCAATGAGCAGTTCTTC. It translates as CAIRLAGEVNEQFF.